Sequencing of this TCR beta chain was carried out in a study of identical twins. Notes on the study in general: Twins' excess sharing was less marked for out-of-frame beta sequences. With abundant cord blood beta clonotypes, insertions were fewer; memory repertoires showed no such pattern. Twins shared out-of-frame alpha sequences with excess low generation probability.

Trimming pared 6 bases from V and 0 bases from J, leaving 16 bases between. The CDR3 spans 16 residues. Using its own MiXCR run on the 5' RACE reads, TCRdb lists one record per CDR3 protein. The sample carries around 960,000 distinct CDR3 sequences, around an eighth recorded once. Details on this clonotype: Its antigen is currently unknown.

Healthy Caucasians provided all donations. The same specimen was also included in a second study, on yellow fever vaccine responses in identical twins.

This rearrangement joins TRBV12-3 or TRBV12-4 to TRBJ2-3; D not certain. The clonotype comes from a woman aged 18-29 years in good health. The specimen was PBMCs. CDR3 nucleotide sequence: TGTGCCAGCAGCCCCGAGAAGGGAACGAGCACAGATACGCAGTATTTT. Its protein is CASSPEKGTSTDTQYF.